This TCR beta chain appears in the sequencing data of a study of CD8 T cells in Susac syndrome. The V segment lost 4 bases and the J segment 3 bases; nucleotides outside the gene matches: 7. The CDR3 sequence is 16 residues long. The authors reverse transcribed about 0.5 to 1 ug RNA with random hexamers. An immunoSEQ multiplex PCR generated amplified TCR beta CDR3 products spanning 54 Vbeta and 13 Jbeta. A single record per CDR3 protein comes from TCRdb applying MiXCR to the immunoSEQ multiplex PCR reads. The sample holds approximately 70,000 distinct CDR3 sequences, roughly 95% seen once. The sequence came from a human donor with multiple sclerosis. The chain links TRBV12-3 or TRBV12-4 to TRBJ2-3, with TRBD1 identical over 10 bases. The sequenced sample was CD4+ T cells from PBMCs. The DNA of the CDR3 is TGTGCCAGCAGTTCCCTCGACAGGGGGCTGACAGATACGCAGTATTTT. This sequence encodes CASSSLDRGLTDTQYF.